The clone carrying this T cell receptor (beta chain) was picked up a small number of times. Its antigen is not known. This specimen belongs to a study of cytomegalovirus exposure and HLA in healthy donors. Study conclusions and caveats: Later analysis associated a missense DCLRE1C variant with TCR beta V- and J-gene trimming.

Trimming pared 5 bases from V and 1 base from J, leaving 12 bases between. The CDR3 has 15 residues. Germline V CDR1 and CDR2: SNHLY, FYNNEI. The PCR made use of 60 Vbeta and 13 Jbeta primers. The method was immunoSEQ multiplex PCR; TCRdb's version includes in-frame clones alone and lacks a portion of them. The repertoire consists of some 120,000 clones, with about 81% occurring once and the leading ten covering about 1%. V usage is TRBV2 and J usage is TRBJ1-5; D gene uncertain. This clonotype originated in a woman in her 30s in good health and CMV-seronegative. The sequenced sample consisted of PBMCs. CDR3 nucleotides: TGTGCCAGCAGTCTGGAGGGTGCGAGCAATCAGCCCCAGCATTTT. It codes for CASSLEGASNQPQHF.